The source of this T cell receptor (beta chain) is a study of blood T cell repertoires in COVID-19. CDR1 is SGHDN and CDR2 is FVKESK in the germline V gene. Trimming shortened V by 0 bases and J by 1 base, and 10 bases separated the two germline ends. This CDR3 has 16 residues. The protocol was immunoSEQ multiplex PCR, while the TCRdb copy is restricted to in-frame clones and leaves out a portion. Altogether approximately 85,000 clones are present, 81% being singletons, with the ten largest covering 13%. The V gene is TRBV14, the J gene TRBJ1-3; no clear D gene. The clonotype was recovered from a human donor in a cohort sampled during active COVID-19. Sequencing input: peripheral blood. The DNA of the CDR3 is TGTGCCAGCAGCCAAGATCTAGGAGCGTCTGGAAACACCATATATTTT. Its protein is CASSQDLGASGNTIYF.